This is a list of T cell receptor beta chains from one sample in a study of patients and donors after allogeneic stem cell transplantation. TCRdb analysed the RT-PCR reads with MiXCR anew, one entry per CDR3 protein. The sample has about 960,000 distinct CDR3 sequences, approximately 18% seen once. Source material: blood, either unsorted or a sorted T cell fraction (not recorded which). Source of these receptors: a human donor who was either an allogeneic HSCT recipient or a stem cell or donor lymphocyte infusion donor (not recorded which). It is not recorded whose cells these are; they may come from a transplant donor. CDR3s include the opening cysteine and the closing phenylalanine or tryptophan. Each record gives: V gene, CDR3 length, CDR3 protein.

V gene: TRBV25-1
CDR3 length: 15
CDR3 protein: CASSAGQGNRNEQFF

V gene: TRBV4-1
CDR3 length: 16
CDR3 protein: CASSKRGDRGTGELFF

V gene: TRBV7-9
CDR3 length: 15
CDR3 protein: CASSLLRVPNYGYTF

V gene: TRBV10-3
CDR3 length: 15
CDR3 protein: CAISSRGGDTGELFF

V gene: TRBV24-1
CDR3 length: 19
CDR3 protein: CATSDLQGAGGPSTDTQYF

V gene: TRBV12-3/TRBV12-4
CDR3 length: 12
CDR3 protein: CASSFQPNTIYF

V gene: TRBV28
CDR3 length: 16
CDR3 protein: CASSLSLGWTDTEAFF

V gene: TRBV29-1
CDR3 length: 12
CDR3 protein: CSVVKDNNEQFF

V gene: TRBV20-1
CDR3 length: 14
CDR3 protein: CSARRTSGRDEQFF

V gene: TRBV12-3/TRBV12-4
CDR3 length: 14
CDR3 protein: CASSFSSGVTEAFF

V gene: TRBV7-2
CDR3 length: 15
CDR3 protein: CASSLRSAGANVLTF

V gene: TRBV5-6
CDR3 length: 14
CDR3 protein: CASSRRARGQPQHF

V gene: TRBV18
CDR3 length: 16
CDR3 protein: CASSPLASRSTDTQYF

V gene: TRBV20-1
CDR3 length: 12
CDR3 protein: CSARTGASYAFF

V gene: TRBV10-3
CDR3 length: 15
CDR3 protein: CAISETSGVTDTQYF

V gene: TRBV3-1
CDR3 length: 15
CDR3 protein: CASSQGGVRTDTQYF

V gene: TRBV5-1
CDR3 length: 13
CDR3 protein: CASSSGLRRELFF

V gene: TRBV5-1
CDR3 length: 15
CDR3 protein: CASSLMGGEADTQYF

V gene: TRBV30
CDR3 length: 16
CDR3 protein: CAWSPKLAGGGDTQYF

V gene: TRBV12-3/TRBV12-4
CDR3 length: 14
CDR3 protein: CASSSGTRQETQYF

V gene: TRBV12-3/TRBV12-4
CDR3 length: 13
CDR3 protein: CASSNNSPGEQYF

V gene: TRBV11-2
CDR3 length: 14
CDR3 protein: CASSASTRQETQYF

V gene: TRBV25-1
CDR3 length: 14
CDR3 protein: CASSLSGWTGELFF

V gene: TRBV3-1
CDR3 length: 13
CDR3 protein: CASSPKGNYGYTF

V gene: TRBV12-3/TRBV12-4
CDR3 length: 13
CDR3 protein: CASIRDKNQPQHF

V gene: TRBV7-2
CDR3 length: 14
CDR3 protein: CASSLVQFGLEQFF

V gene: TRBV20-1
CDR3 length: 18
CDR3 protein: CSARVLRGTSGSVDTQYF

V gene: TRBV5-1
CDR3 length: 16
CDR3 protein: CASSLMSGLGGNEQFF

V gene: TRBV10-3
CDR3 length: 16
CDR3 protein: CAISGGLAGAGGEQFF

V gene: TRBV12-3/TRBV12-4
CDR3 length: 15
CDR3 protein: CASKEGGLAKNIQYF

V gene: TRBV27
CDR3 length: 11
CDR3 protein: CASSSSETQYF